This T cell receptor beta chain derives from a study of shared clonotypes between healthy human individuals. Trimming took 7 bases from V and 5 from J, leaving 14 bases between them. The CDR3 totals 13 residues. CDR1 and CDR2 from the germline V gene are MNHNS and SASEGT. Generated by immunoSEQ multiplex PCR, the TCRdb table keeps only in-frame clones and is missing some. The sample holds fewer than 600,000 clones, about four fifths seen once. This TCR derives from a woman aged 40-49 years in good health. Some clones in this sample may be carry-over from other donors' samples. The V gene is TRBV6-1, the J gene TRBJ1-1, with D uncertain. The specimen sequenced was PBMCs. For the CDR3, the DNA is TGTGCCAGCAATGCGGCGTGGAAGACTGAAGCTTTCTTT. Its translation is CASNAAWKTEAFF.